This T cell receptor (beta chain) comes out of a study of blood T cell repertoires in COVID-19. Per the study methods: Reference gene primer amplification gave nucleated cell count estimates. Some clones are missing from TCRdb's copy, which holds only in-frame ones; the method was immunoSEQ multiplex PCR. V, J and clone size reflect that table, while D and trimming were determined from the DNA. The sample includes some 220,000 clones, roughly four fifths of them seen just once. V lost 2 bases and J 6 bases, leaving 14 bases between the germline ends. CDR1 is MNHEY, CDR2 SMNVEV, per germline (reference sequence). This CDR3 contains 15 residues.

V usage is TRBV27 and J usage is TRBJ2-1, with D possibly matching TRBD2 (7 bases). The sample consisted of peripheral blood. This clonotype originated in a man aged 50 to 60 with acute or convalescent COVID-19. In nucleotides, the CDR3 is TGTGCCAGCAGTTTAAGACGGGGGGCGGGCAATGAGCAGTTCTTC. This gives the protein CASSLRRGAGNEQFF.